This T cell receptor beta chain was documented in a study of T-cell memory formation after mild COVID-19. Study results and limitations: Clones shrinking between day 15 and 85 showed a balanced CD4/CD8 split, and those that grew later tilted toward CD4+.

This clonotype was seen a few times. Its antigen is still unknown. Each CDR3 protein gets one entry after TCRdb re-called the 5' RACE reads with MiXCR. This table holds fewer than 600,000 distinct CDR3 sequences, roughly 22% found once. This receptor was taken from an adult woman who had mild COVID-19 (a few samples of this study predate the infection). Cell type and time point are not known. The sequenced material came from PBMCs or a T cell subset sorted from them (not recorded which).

The CDR3 protein is CASSSLYMNTEAFF. CDR3 nucleotides: TGTGCCAGCAGCAGTCTCTACATGAACACTGAAGCTTTCTTT. The chain joins TRBV6-5 to TRBJ1-1; D unclear. The V gene's germline CDR1 is MNHEY and CDR2 SVGAGI. With 6 bases removed from V and 0 bases from J, the gap between germline ends came to 11 bases. CDR3 length equals 14 residues.